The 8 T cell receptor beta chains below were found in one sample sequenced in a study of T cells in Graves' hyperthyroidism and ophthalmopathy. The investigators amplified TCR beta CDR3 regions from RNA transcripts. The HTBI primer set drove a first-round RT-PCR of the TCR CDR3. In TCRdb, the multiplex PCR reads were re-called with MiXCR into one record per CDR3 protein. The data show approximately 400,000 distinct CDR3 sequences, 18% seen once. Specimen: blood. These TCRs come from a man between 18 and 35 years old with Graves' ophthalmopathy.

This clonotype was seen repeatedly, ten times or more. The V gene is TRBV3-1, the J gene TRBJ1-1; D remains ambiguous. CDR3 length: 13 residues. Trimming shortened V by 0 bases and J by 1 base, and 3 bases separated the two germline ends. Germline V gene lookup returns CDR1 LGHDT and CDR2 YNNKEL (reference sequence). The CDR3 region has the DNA TGTGCCAGCAGCCAAGACACGAACACTGAAGCTTTCTTT. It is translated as CASSQDTNTEAFF.

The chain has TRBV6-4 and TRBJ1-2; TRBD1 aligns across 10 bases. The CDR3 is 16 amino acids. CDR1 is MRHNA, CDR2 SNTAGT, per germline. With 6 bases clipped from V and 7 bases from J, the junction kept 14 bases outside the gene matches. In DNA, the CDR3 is TGTGCCAGCAGGGGGCCGAGACAGGGGGCGATTTGTGGCTACACCTTC. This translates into CASRGPRQGAICGYTF.

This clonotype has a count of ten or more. In DNA, the CDR3 is TGTGCCAGCTTGTCAACGGGGGGGAACACTGAAGCTTTCTTT. Encoded protein: CASLSTGGNTEAFF. This chain joins TRBV6-1 and TRBJ1-1; perhaps TRBD1 as D (5 bases). The CDR3 contains 14 residues. The V gene's germline CDR1 is MNHNS and CDR2 SASEGT. Trimming pared 8 bases from V and 1 base from J, leaving 14 bases between.

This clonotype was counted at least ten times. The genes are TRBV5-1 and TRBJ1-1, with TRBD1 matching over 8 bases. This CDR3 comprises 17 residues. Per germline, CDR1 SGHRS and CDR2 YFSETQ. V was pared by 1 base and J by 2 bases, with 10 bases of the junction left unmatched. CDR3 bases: TGCGCCAGCAGCTTGAGTGGAGGACAGGGCAGAAACACTGAAGCTTTCTTT. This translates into CASSLSGGQGRNTEAFF.

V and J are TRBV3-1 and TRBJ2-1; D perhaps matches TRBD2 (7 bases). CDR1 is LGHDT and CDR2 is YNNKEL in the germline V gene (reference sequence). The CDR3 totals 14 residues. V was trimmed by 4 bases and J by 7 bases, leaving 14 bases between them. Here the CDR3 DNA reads TGTGCCAGCAGCCGGAGGGGGGGCGAAAATGAGCAGTTCTTC. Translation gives CASSRRGGENEQFF.

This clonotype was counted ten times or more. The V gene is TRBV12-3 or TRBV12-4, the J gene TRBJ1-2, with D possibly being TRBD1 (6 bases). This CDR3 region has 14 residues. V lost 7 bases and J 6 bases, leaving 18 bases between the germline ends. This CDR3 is CASTYRGQINGYTF. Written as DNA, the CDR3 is TGTGCCAGCACCTACCGAGGACAGATCAATGGCTACACCTTC.

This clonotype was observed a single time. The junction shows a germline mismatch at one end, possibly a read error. In DNA, the CDR3 is TGTGCCAGCAGCGCCCACCGGGACAGGGGGACCTACGAGCAGCACTTC. Translating gives CASSAHRDRGTYEQHF. This chain joins TRBV2 and TRBJ2-7; 11 bases agree with TRBD1. CDR1 and CDR2 (germline): SNHLY, FYNNEI. The CDR3 length is 16 residues.

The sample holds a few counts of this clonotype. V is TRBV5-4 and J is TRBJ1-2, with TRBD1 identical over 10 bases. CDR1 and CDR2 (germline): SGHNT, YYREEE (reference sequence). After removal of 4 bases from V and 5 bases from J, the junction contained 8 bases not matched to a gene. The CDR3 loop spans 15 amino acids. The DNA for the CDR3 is TGTGCCAGCAGCCCTAATGGGGACAGGGGATATGGCTACACCTTC. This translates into CASSPNGDRGYGYTF.